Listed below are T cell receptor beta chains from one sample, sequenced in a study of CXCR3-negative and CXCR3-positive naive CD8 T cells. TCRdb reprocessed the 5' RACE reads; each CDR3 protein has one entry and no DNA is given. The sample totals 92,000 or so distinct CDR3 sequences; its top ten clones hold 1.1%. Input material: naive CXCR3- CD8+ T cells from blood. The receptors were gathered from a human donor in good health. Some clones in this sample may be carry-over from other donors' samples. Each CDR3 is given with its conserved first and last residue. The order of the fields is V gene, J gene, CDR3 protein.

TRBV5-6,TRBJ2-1,CASSLGLEQNNEQFF
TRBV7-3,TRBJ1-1,CASSFAGADEAFF
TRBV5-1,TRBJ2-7,CASTFPGGGYEQYF
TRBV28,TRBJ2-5,CASSPDRGRETQYF
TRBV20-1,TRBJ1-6,CSARGGVVPLHF
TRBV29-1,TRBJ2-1,CSVPELRVYNEQFF
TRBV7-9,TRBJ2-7,CASSLGEREPSEQYF
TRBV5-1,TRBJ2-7,CASSYETGDEQYF
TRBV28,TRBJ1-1,CASSLLTGVNTEAFF
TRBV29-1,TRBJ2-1,CSVDTAAVSYNEQFF
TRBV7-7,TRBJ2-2,CASSSSEVTGELFF
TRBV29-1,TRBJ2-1,CSVEDLGREGNEQFF
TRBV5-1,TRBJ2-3,CASSLSRPDTQYF
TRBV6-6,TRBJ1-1,CASSDSENTEAFF
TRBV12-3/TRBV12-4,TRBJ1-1,CASMPGLNTEAFF
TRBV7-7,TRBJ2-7,CASSLGPGTGEQYF
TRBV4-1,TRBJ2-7,CASSHASSTGGGYEQYF
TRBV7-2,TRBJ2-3,CASSLIAGIVADTQYF
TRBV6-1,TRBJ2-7,CASSWGRGENYEQYF
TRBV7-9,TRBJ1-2,CASSLGGAGDGYTF
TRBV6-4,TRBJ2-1,CASSVGGGYNEQFF
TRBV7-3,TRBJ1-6,CASSLRPRGEISPLHF
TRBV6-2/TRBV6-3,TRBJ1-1,CASSNRPSGRGGTEAFF
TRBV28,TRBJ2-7,CASNDGKFNYEQYF
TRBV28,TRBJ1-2,CASSLTGLSGYTF
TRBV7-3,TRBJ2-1,CASSSTLTNTVEQFF
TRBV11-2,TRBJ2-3,CASRGGGQRTDTQYF
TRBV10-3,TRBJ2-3,CAISESISGGTDTQYF
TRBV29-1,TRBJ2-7,CSAATGGEQYF
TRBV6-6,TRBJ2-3,CATTFPLTDTQYF
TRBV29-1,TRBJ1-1,CSAGGGAHYEAFF
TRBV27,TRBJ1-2,CASSLQPTIFDGYTF
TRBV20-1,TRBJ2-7,CSATADSLRWYEQYF